A single sample gave rise to the 13 T cell receptor beta chains below, sequenced in a study of T cell responses to AZD1222 COVID-19 vaccine (TCRdb year 2021). Receptors were amplified or captured by the immunoSEQ multiplex PCR assay. The clones in this table, taken by TCRdb from immuneACCESS, are in-frame only. Not every clone is retained; where verified, under half of the shortfall comes from an unresolved V gene, and the cause of the rest is unknown. The sample table shows around 28,000 clones, and over 75% are seen once. The ten largest clonotypes hold 5.8% of the sample. According to the study, the label for this sample's time point signals: baseline before first vaccination. Material: peripheral blood, obtained on day 0 of AZD1222 vaccination. The source of these receptors is an adult in good health.

There are a few counts of this clone. The rearrangement uses TRBV10-3 and TRBJ2-1, with 8 nucleotides matching TRBD1. CDR1 and CDR2 from the germline V gene are ENHRY and SYGVKD. This CDR3 contains 17 residues. The junction had 11 bases not matched to a gene; V was cut back by 1 base and J by 6 bases. DNA of the CDR3: TGTGCCATCAGTGAGTACGGAGGAGGGACAGGCTTCAATGAGCAGTTCTTC. Translating it yields CAISEYGGGTGFNEQFF.

The chain carries TRBV11-2 and TRBJ1-1; 8 positions agree with TRBD1. This CDR3 spans 15 amino acids. Unmatched junction bases numbered 9, after V lost 5 bases and J lost 4 bases. CDR1 and CDR2 (germline): SGHAT, FQNNGV. This chain's CDR3 is CASSLGTGGSTEAFF. DNA for the CDR3: TGTGCCAGCAGCCTAGGGACAGGAGGTTCCACTGAAGCTTTCTTT. Full variable domain (rest looked up from reference TRBV11-2 and TRBJ1-1): EAGVAQSPRYKIIEKRQSVAFWCNPISGHATLYWYQQILGQGPKLLIQFQNNGVVDDSQLPKDRFSAERLKGVDSTLKIQPAKLEDSAVYLCASSLGTGGSTEAFFGQGTRLTVV.

This rearrangement joins TRBV6-5 to TRBJ1-5; D not resolved. CDR3 size: 15 residues. CDR1 is MNHEY, CDR2 SVGAGI, per germline. The V and J ends lost 7 bases and 3 bases respectively, with 16 bases between them. CDR3 in DNA: TGTGCCAGCATGGAAGACGGAGGATACAATCAGCCCCAGCATTTT. Its protein is CASMEDGGYNQPQHF.

This chain uses TRBV12-5 with TRBJ1-6; D possibly corresponds to TRBD1 (6 bases). Germline CDR1 and CDR2: LGHNT and FRNRAP. Trimming pared 1 base from V and 6 bases from J, leaving 7 bases between. The CDR3 is 14 amino acids. CDR3 protein: CASGLGQANSPLHF. The CDR3 region has the DNA TGTGCTAGTGGTTTGGGACAGGCTAATTCACCCCTCCACTTT.

About this clone: Other DNA sequences in the same sample also yield this CDR3. V gene TRBV12-3 or TRBV12-4 combines with J gene TRBJ1-4; D remains unclear. With 0 bases removed from V and 5 bases from J, the gap between germline ends came to 4 bases. CDR3 length: 13 amino acids. The chain's CDR3 is CASSLASNEKLFF. CDR3 DNA: TGTGCCAGCAGTTTAGCGAGCAATGAAAAACTGTTTTTT.

The DNA for the CDR3 is TGTGCCAGCAGCGTAGGGGGTACGGGGCGGACGCTGAGTGGCTACACCTTC. This translates into CASSVGGTGRTLSGYTF. V and J are TRBV9 and TRBJ1-2, with D maybe TRBD1 (5 bases). Trimming pared 0 bases from V and 7 bases from J, leaving 22 bases between. The CDR3 is 17 residues long. The germline CDR1 and CDR2 sequences are SGDLS and YYNGEE. The variable domain in full, with the rest retrieved from reference TRBV9 and TRBJ1-2, is DSGVTQTPKHLITATGQRVTLRCSPRSGDLSVYWYQQSLDQGLQFLIQYYNGEERAKGNILERFSAQQFPDLHSELNLSSLELGDSALYFCASSVGGTGRTLSGYTFGSGTRLTVV.

This clone was observed a few times. This chain links TRBV9 with TRBJ2-3; D is ambiguous. Germline CDR1 is SGDLS and CDR2 is YYNGEE. V shed 2 bases and J shed 4 bases, with 5 bases lying between them. This CDR3 spans 12 amino acids. CDR3 DNA: TGTGCCAGCAGCGTCTTCCCAGATACGCAGTATTTT. Translated, it gives CASSVFPDTQYF.

The chain carries TRBV3-1 (or the pseudogene TRBV3-2) and TRBJ1-1, with D perhaps TRBD1 (5 bases). V lost 6 bases, J lost 3 bases, and 14 bases lay in between. The CDR3 is made up of 14 amino acids. Germline CDR1 and CDR2: LGHDT and YNNKEL (reference sequence). The CDR3 spells CASRELGTYTEAFF. The CDR3 nucleotides are TGTGCCAGCAGAGAACTAGGGACCTACACTGAAGCTTTCTTT.

This clone has more than one count but fewer than ten. The chain employs TRBV18 and TRBJ1-1, with a weak D call TRBD1 (6 bases). Trimming took 8 bases from V and 6 from J, leaving 22 bases between them. The CDR3 covers 15 residues. Germline V gene data show CDR1 as KGHSH and CDR2 as LQKENI. CDR3 DNA sequence: TGTGCCAGCCCACGAAATTCACAGGGTTACTCTGAAGCTTTCTTT. This translates into CASPRNSQGYSEAFF.

The chain couples TRBV29-1 to TRBJ2-1; 10 bases match TRBD2. Germline lookup yields CDR1 SQVTM and CDR2 ANQGSEA. After removal of 1 base from V and 9 bases from J, the junction contained 9 bases not matched to a gene. The CDR3 sequence is 15 residues long. CDR3 in DNA: TGCAGCGTTGAAGGGAGCGGGGGGGCTGGGAGTGAGCAGTTCTTC. Translated: CSVEGSGGAGSEQFF.

CDR3 in amino acids: CASTLGQVGKLFF. In DNA form, the CDR3 reads TGTGCCAGCACCTTAGGACAGGTTGGAAAACTGTTTTTT. The chain has TRBV28 and TRBJ1-4; 7 nucleotides line up with TRBD1. Germline V gene lookup returns CDR1 MDHEN and CDR2 SYDVKM. This CDR3 has 13 amino acids. With V trimmed by 7 bases and J by 10 bases, 9 bases remained unmatched.

This sequence joins TRBV6-5 and TRBJ2-7, with D possibly being TRBD1 or TRBD2 (5 bases each). V was pared by 8 bases and J by 0 bases, with 14 bases between. The CDR3 length is 14 residues. Germline V lookup: CDR1 MNHEY, CDR2 SVGAGI. As DNA, the CDR3 is TGTGCCAGCGGACCGGGACCGGTCTCCTACGAGCAGTACGTC. Translation gives CASGPGPVSYEQYV.

The chain combines TRBV6-5 with TRBJ2-7; no clear D gene. CDR3 length: 12 amino acids. Germline CDR1 reads MNHEY; CDR2 reads SVGAGI. Deletions cut 5 bases from V and 6 bases from J, with 11 bases between. This CDR3 reads CASSNPLGEQYF. The CDR3 DNA reads as TGTGCCAGCAGTAACCCCTTGGGCGAGCAGTACTTC.